This T cell receptor beta chain appears in the sequencing data of a study of cytomegalovirus exposure and HLA in healthy donors. Concerning this clone: What it binds is unknown.

With 60 Vbeta and 13 Jbeta primers, the PCR was carried out. Libraries were prepared by immunoSEQ multiplex PCR; TCRdb keeps only in-frame clonotypes and omits some of them. This table has 150,000 to 200,000 clones, approximately 84% appearing once. Findings and caveats of the study: Links to common viral pathogens appeared, in a later analysis, for several of the most significant clusters. A list of around 160 TCR beta chains associated with cytomegalovirus was given.

This receptor was identified in a man between 50 and 59 years old in good health and CMV-seropositive. Sequenced input: PBMCs.

The CDR3 DNA reads TGTGCCAGCAGTGGAACAGGGGGCGCGGGGCCCCAGCATTTT. It specifies CASSGTGGAGPQHF. The chain links TRBV6-1 to TRBJ1-5, with 9 bases lining up with TRBD1. Germline V CDR1 and CDR2: MNHNS, SASEGT. J lost 9 bases, V lost 4 bases, and 7 bases had no gene match. This CDR3 is built from 14 residues.